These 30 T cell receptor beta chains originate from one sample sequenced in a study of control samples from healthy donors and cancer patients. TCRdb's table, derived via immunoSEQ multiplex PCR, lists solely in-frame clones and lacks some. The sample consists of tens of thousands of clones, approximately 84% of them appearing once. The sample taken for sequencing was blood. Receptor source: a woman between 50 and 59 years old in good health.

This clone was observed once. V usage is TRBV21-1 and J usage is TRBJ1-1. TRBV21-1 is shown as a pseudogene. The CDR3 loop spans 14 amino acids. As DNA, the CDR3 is TGTGCCAGCAGCAAAGAAACCGGGGGCACTGAAGCTTTCTTT. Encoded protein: CASSKETGGTEAFF.

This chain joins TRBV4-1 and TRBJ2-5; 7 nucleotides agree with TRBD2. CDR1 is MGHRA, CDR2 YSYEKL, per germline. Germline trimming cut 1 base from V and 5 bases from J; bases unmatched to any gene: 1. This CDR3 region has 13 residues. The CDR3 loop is CASSQALAETQYF. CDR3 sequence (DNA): TGCGCCAGCAGCCAAGCACTAGCGGAGACCCAGTACTTC.

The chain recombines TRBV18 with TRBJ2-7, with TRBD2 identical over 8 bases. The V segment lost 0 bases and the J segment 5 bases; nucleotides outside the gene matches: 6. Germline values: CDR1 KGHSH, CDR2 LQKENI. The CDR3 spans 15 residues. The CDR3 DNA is TGTGCCAGCTCACCACCGAGCGGGAGTCTCGACGAGCAGTACTTC. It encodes CASSPPSGSLDEQYF.

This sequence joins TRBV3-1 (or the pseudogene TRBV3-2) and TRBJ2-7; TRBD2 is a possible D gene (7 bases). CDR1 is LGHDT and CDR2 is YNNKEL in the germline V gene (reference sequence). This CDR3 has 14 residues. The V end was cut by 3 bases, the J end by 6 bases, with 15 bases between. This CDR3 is CASSHPPGGSEQYF. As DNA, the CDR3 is TGTGCCAGCAGCCACCCCCCGGGGGGCTCCGAGCAGTACTTC.

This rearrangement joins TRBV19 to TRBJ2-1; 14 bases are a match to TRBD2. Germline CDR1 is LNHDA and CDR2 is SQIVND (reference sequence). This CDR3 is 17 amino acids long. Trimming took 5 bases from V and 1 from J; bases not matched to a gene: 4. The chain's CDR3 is CASSHRTSGGSYNEQFF. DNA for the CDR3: TGTGCCAGTAGTCACCGGACTAGCGGGGGGTCCTACAATGAGCAGTTCTTC. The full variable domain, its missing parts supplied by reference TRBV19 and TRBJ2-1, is DGGITQSPKYLFRKEGQNVTLSCEQNLNHDAMYWYRQDPGQGLRLIYYSQIVNDFQKGDIAEGYSVSREKKESFPLTVTSAQKNPTAFYLCASSHRTSGGSYNEQFFGPGTRLTVL.

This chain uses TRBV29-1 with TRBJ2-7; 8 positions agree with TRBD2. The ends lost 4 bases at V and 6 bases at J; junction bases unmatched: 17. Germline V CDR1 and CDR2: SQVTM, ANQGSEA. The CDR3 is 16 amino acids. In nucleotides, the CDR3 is TGCAGCGTTGCGGGCCGCGGTAGCGGGGCCCCGGGCGAGCAGTACTTC. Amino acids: CSVAGRGSGAPGEQYF.

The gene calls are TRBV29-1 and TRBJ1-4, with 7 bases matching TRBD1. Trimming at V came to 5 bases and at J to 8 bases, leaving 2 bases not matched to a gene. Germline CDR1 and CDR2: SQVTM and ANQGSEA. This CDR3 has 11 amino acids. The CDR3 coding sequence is TGCAGCGTTTCACAGGGGGAAAAACTGTTTTTT. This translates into CSVSQGEKLFF.

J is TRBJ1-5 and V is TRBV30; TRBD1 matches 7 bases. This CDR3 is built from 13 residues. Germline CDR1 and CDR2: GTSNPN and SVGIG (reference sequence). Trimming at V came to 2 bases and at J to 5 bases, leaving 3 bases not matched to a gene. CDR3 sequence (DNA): TGTGCCTGGAGTCTACAGGGGTATCAGCCCCAGCATTTT. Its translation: CAWSLQGYQPQHF.

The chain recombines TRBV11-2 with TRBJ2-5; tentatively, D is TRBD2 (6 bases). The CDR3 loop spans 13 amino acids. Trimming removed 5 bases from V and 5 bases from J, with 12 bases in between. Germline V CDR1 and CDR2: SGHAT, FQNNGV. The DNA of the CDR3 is TGTGCCAGCAGCACCAGTCGGGGGGAGACCCAGTACTTC. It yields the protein CASSTSRGETQYF.

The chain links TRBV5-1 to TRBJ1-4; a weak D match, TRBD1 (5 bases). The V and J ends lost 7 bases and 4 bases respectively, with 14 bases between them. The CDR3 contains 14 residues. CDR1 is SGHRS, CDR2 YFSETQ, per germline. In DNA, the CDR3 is TGCGCCAGCGGTCTCGGGGGGGTTAATGAAAAACTGTTTTTT. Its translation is CASGLGGVNEKLFF.

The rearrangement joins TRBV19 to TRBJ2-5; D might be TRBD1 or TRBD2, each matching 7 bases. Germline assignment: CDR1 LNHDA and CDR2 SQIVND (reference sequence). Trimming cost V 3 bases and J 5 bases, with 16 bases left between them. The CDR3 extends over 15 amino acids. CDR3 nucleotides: TGTGCCAGTAGTATGGAGGGGGGAGGGGGCGAGACCCAGTACTTC. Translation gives CASSMEGGGGETQYF.

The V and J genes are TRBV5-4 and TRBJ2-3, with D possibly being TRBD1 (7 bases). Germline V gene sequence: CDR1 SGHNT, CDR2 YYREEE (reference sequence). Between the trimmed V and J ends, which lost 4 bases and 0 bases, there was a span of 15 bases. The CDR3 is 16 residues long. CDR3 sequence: CASSRGTELSTDTQYF. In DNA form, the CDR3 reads TGTGCCAGCAGCCGCGGGACAGAGCTAAGCACAGATACGCAGTATTTT.

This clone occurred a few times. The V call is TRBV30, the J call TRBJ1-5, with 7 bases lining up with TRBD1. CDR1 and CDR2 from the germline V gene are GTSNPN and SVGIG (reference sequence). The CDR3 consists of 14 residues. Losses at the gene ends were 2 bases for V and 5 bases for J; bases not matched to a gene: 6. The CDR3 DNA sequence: TGTGCCTGGAGTAGGACAGGAACACATCAGCCCCAGCATTTT. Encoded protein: CAWSRTGTHQPQHF.

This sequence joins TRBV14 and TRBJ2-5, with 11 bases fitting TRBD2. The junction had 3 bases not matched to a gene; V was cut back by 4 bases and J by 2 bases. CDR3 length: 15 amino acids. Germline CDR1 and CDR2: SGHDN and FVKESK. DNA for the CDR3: TGTGCCAGCAGCCTCAGACTAGCGGGACAAGAGACCCAGTACTTC. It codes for CASSLRLAGQETQYF.

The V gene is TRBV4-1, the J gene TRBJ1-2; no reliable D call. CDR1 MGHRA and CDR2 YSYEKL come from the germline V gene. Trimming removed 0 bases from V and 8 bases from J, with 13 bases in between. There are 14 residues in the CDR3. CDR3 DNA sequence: TGCGCCAGCAGCCAAGAAGGCACAGCAAGCGGCTACACCTTC. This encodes CASSQEGTASGYTF.

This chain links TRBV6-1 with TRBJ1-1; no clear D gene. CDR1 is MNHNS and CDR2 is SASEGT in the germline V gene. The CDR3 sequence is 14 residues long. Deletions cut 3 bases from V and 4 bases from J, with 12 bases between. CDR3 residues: CASSDQALSTEAFF. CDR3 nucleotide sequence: TGTGCCAGCAGTGACCAGGCTTTGAGCACTGAAGCTTTCTTT.

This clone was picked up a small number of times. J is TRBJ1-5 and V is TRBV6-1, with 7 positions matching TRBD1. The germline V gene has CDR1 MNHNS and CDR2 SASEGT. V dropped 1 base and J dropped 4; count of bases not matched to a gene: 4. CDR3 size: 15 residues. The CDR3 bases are TGTGCCAGCAGTGAAGAGGCAGGGGGGAATCAGCCCCAGCATTTT. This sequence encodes CASSEEAGGNQPQHF.

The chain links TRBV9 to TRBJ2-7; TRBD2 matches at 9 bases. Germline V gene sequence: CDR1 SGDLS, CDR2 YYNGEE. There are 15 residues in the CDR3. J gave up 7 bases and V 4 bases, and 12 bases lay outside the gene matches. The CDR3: CASSPWASGTGEQYF. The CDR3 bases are TGTGCCAGCAGCCCCTGGGCTAGCGGGACTGGTGAGCAGTACTTC.

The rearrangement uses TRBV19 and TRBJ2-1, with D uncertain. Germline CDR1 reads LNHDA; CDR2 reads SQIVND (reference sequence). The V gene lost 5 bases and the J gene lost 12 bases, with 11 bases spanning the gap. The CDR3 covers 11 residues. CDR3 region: CASSAEAGQFF. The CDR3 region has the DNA TGTGCCAGTAGTGCAGAGGCTGGGCAGTTCTTC.

The CDR3 region has the DNA TGTGCCAGCAGCGTCCCCCCCCCGAACAATGAGCAGTTCTTC. Protein sequence: CASSVPPPNNEQFF. The J gene is TRBJ2-1, the V gene TRBV9; D uncertain. Germline V gives CDR1 SGDLS, CDR2 YYNGEE. V lost 2 bases, J lost 5 bases, and 11 bases lay in between. The CDR3 is 14 amino acids.

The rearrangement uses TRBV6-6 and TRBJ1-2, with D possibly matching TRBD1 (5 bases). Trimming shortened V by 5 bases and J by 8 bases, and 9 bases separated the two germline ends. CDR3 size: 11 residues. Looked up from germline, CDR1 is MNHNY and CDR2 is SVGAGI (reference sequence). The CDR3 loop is CASSAQGGYTF. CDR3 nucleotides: TGTGCCAGCAGTGCCCAGGGAGGCTACACCTTC.

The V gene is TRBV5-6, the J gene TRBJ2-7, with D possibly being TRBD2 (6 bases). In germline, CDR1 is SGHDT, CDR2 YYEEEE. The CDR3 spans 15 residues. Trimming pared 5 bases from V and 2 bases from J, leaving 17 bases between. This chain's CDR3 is CASSNLGGVTYEQYF. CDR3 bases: TGTGCCAGCAGTAACCTGGGCGGGGTGACCTACGAGCAGTACTTC.

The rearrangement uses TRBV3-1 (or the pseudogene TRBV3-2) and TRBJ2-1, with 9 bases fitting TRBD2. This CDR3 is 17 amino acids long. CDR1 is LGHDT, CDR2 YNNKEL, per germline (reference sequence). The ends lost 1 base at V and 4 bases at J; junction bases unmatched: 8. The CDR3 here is CASSQGLGAGGYNEQFF. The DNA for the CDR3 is TGTGCCAGCAGCCAAGGCCTTGGGGCGGGAGGGTACAATGAGCAGTTCTTC.

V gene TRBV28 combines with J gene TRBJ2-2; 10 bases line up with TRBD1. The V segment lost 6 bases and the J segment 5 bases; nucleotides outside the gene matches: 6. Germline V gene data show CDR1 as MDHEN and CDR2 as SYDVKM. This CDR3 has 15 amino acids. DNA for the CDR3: TGTGCCAGCAGGACAGGGGGCGCAGAGACCGGGGAGCTGTTTTTT. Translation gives CASRTGGAETGELFF.

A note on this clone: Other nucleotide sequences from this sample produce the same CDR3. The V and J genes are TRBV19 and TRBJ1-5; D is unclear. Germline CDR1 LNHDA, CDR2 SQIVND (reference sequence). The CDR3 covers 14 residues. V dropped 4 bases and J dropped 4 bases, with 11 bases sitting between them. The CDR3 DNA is TGTGCCAGTAGTAACCTCGGGGTTAATCAGCCCCAGCATTTT. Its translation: CASSNLGVNQPQHF.

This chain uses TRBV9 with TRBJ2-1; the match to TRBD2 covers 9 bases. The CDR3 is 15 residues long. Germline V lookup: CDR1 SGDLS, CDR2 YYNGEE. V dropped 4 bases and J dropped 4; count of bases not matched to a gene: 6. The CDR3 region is CASSLTSGPYNEQFF. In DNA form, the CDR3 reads TGTGCCAGCAGCCTTACTAGCGGGCCTTACAATGAGCAGTTCTTC. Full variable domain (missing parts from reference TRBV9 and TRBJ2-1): DSGVTQTPKHLITATGQRVTLRCSPRSGDLSVYWYQQSLDQGLQFLIQYYNGEERAKGNILERFSAQQFPDLHSELNLSSLELGDSALYFCASSLTSGPYNEQFFGPGTRLTVL.

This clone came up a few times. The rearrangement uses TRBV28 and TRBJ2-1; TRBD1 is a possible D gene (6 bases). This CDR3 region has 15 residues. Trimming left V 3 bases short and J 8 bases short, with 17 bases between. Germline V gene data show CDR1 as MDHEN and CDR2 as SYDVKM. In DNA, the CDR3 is TGTGCCAGCAGTTTTATGCGGGCCCAGGGGCATGAGCAGTTCTTC. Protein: CASSFMRAQGHEQFF.

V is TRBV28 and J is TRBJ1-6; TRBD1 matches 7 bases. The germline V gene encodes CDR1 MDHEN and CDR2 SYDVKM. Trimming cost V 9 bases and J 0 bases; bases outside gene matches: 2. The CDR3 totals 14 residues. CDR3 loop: CARDRTSYNSPLHF. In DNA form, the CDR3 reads TGTGCCAGGGACAGGACCTCCTATAATTCACCCCTCCACTTT.

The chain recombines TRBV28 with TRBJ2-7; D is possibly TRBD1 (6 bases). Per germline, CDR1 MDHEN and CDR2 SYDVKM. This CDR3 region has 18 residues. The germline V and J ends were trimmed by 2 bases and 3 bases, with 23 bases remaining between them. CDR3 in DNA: TGTGCCAGCAGTTTAATGCGTATTTTACGGGGACATGGCTACGAGCAGTACTTC. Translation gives CASSLMRILRGHGYEQYF.

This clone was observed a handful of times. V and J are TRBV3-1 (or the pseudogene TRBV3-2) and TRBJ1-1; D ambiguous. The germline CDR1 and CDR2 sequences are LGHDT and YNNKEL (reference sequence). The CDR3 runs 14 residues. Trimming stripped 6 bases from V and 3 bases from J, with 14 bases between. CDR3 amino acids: CASSRASRDTEAFF. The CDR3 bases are TGTGCCAGCAGTCGGGCCTCTCGAGACACTGAAGCTTTCTTT.